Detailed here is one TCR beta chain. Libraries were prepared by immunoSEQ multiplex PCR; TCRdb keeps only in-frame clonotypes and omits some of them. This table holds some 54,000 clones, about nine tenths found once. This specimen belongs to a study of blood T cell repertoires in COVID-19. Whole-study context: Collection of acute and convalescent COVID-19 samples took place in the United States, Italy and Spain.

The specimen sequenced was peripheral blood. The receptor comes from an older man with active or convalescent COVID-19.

CDR3 loop: CASSYGVGEHRELFF. The CDR3 nucleotides are TGTGCCAGCAGTTACGGGGTGGGAGAGCACCGGGAGCTGTTTTTT. The chain combines TRBV6-5 with TRBJ2-2; maybe TRBD2 (5 bases). V shed 2 bases and J shed 9 bases, with 16 bases lying between them. Germline V gene data show CDR1 as MNHEY and CDR2 as SVGAGI. The CDR3 loop spans 15 amino acids.